A selection of T cell receptor beta chains follows, all from one sample in a study of response to subunit inactivated influenza vaccine. TCRdb re-analysed the RT-PCR reads in MiXCR, keeping a single row per CDR3 protein. The sample holds 530,000 or so distinct CDR3 sequences; roughly 25% are singletons and the top ten take over 1.5%. Here the sequenced sample was CD4+ T cells sorted from PBMCs, taken about 5 days after vaccination. Receptor source: a man in his fifties or sixties who received an inactivated influenza vaccine. The CDR3 runs from the conserved cysteine through the conserved F or W. Fields, in order: D gene, V gene, J gene, clone size, CDR3 protein, CDR3 DNA. The D gene is left open where the match is weak. The listing skips clone size in some rows; elsewhere it reads once, few, many or a size class.

TRBD1	TRBV12-3/TRBV12-4	TRBJ2-3	.	CASSTRQGASPSFSTDTQYF	TGTGCCAGCAGTACCCGACAGGGGGCTAGCCCCTCGTTTAGCACAGATACGCAGTATTTT
.	TRBV6-4	TRBJ1-1	.	CASSAVLGTEAFF	TGTGCCAGCAGTGCCGTACTCGGGACAGAAGCTTTCTTT
.	TRBV28	TRBJ1-5	few	CASSPGEQPQHF	TGTGCCAGCAGCCCGGGGGAGCAGCCCCAGCATTTT
.	TRBV28	TRBJ2-1	.	CASNSAGKDSRNEQFF	TGTGCCAGCAATTCGGCGGGGAAGGATAGTAGGAATGAGCAGTTCTTC
.	TRBV20-1	TRBJ2-1	.	CSANSGTHNEQFF	TGCAGTGCAAACTCCGGGACACACAATGAGCAGTTCTTC
.	TRBV5-1	TRBJ2-7	few	CASNLAGGNYEQYF	TGCGCCAGCAATCTGGCCGGAGGAAACTACGAGCAGTACTTC
TRBD1	TRBV20-1	TRBJ1-5	.	CSARDPSGTGKSQPQHF	TGCAGTGCTAGAGATCCCTCGGGGACAGGTAAAAGTCAGCCCCAGCATTTT
.	TRBV5-1	TRBJ1-2	few	CASSLAAANYGYTF	TGCGCCAGCAGCTTGGCGGCAGCCAACTATGGCTACACCTTC
TRBD2	TRBV20-1	TRBJ2-7	once	CSARTSQAYEQYF	TGCAGTGCTAGGACTAGCCAGGCCTACGAGCAGTACTTC
.	TRBV20-1	TRBJ2-3	few	CTAMGDTQYF	TGCACCGCTATGGGAGATACGCAGTATTTT
.	TRBV7-2	TRBJ2-1	.	CASSIEWGLRNNEQFF	TGTGCCAGCAGCATCGAGTGGGGGCTCAGGAACAATGAGCAGTTCTTC
.	TRBV9	TRBJ1-6	.	CASSGTGYDSPLHF	TGTGCCAGCAGCGGCACAGGGTACGATTCACCCCTCCACTTT
.	TRBV20-1	TRBJ2-7	.	CSARDIVVRAGTYEQYF	TGCAGTGCTAGAGATATCGTAGTTCGGGCAGGAACCTACGAGCAGTACTTC
.	TRBV20-1	TRBJ2-1	few	CSALGGSYYNEQFF	TGCAGTGCCCTAGGGGGGTCTTACTACAATGAGCAGTTCTTC
.	TRBV11-1	TRBJ2-1	.	CASSLGTVGLGEQFF	TGTGCCAGCAGCTTAGGGACAGTGGGTTTAGGTGAGCAGTTCTTC
.	TRBV18	TRBJ2-3	.	CASSRDGSRDTQYF	TGTGCCAGCTCACGGGACGGCTCAAGAGATACGCAGTATTTT
TRBD1	TRBV5-1	TRBJ2-3	many	CASSLGQGASDTQYF	TGCGCCAGCAGCTTGGGACAGGGGGCTTCAGATACGCAGTATTTT
.	TRBV10-3	TRBJ2-7	few	CAISDGASIYEQYF	TGTGCCATCAGTGACGGGGCGTCCATCTACGAGCAGTACTTC
TRBD2	TRBV7-2	TRBJ2-2	.	CASSLRHSGAYTGELFF	TGTGCCAGCAGCTTACGGCACAGCGGGGCATACACCGGGGAGCTGTTTTTT
.	TRBV28	TRBJ1-3	.	CASSWGGKIGSGNTIYF	TGTGCCAGCAGTTGGGGAGGGAAGATTGGTTCTGGAAACACCATATATTTT
.	TRBV7-2	TRBJ1-1	few	CASSRLTPGNEAFF	TGTGCCAGCAGCCGATTGACCCCGGGGAATGAAGCTTTCTTT
.	TRBV18	TRBJ2-3	.	CASSPQRDTQYF	TGTGCCAGCTCACCACAAAGAGATACGCAGTATTTT
TRBD1	TRBV11-2	TRBJ1-4	few	CASSLVTGGHEKLFF	TGTGCCAGCAGCTTAGTGACAGGGGGTCATGAAAAACTGTTTTTT
TRBD1	TRBV6-1	TRBJ1-6	.	CASSTGGLSYNSPLHF	TGTGCCAGCAGTACAGGGGGCTTAAGCTATAATTCACCCCTCCACTTT
.	TRBV20-1	TRBJ2-5	few	CSARGRRDNQETQYF	TGCAGTGCCCGGGGGCGCCGGGACAACCAAGAGACCCAGTACTTC
.	TRBV5-1	TRBJ1-1	few	CASRMNTEAFF	TGTGCCAGCCGTATGAACACTGAAGCTTTCTTT
.	TRBV29-1	TRBJ2-7	.	CSVARAYEQYF	TGCAGCGTGGCGAGAGCCTACGAGCAGTACTTC
TRBD2	TRBV4-3	TRBJ2-5	.	CASSQDRLAGGQETQYF	TGCGCCAGCAGCCAAGATAGGCTAGCGGGGGGTCAAGAGACCCAGTACTTC
TRBD1	TRBV5-1	TRBJ1-3	.	CASSSTGDSGNTIYF	TGCGCCAGCAGCTCCACAGGGGACTCTGGAAACACCATATATTTT
.	TRBV4-3	TRBJ2-5	.	CASSPTMTERETQYF	TGCGCCAGCAGCCCAACGATGACAGAGAGGGAGACCCAGTACTTC
TRBD2	TRBV7-2	TRBJ2-3	.	CASSLTSGGFAGDTQYF	TGTGCCAGCAGCCTGACTAGCGGGGGGTTCGCCGGAGATACGCAGTATTTT
.	TRBV10-3	TRBJ2-1	few	CAISEWGERQFF	TGTGCCATCAGTGAGTGGGGTGAAAGGCAGTTCTTC
TRBD2	TRBV6-1	TRBJ2-5	.	CASSRAGGAIVETQYF	TGTGCCAGCAGTCGAGCGGGGGGGGCCATTGTGGAGACCCAGTACTTC
.	TRBV5-1	TRBJ1-2	.	CASSSAGDLYTF	TGCGCCAGCAGCTCCGCCGGGGACCTCTACACCTTC
.	TRBV7-2	TRBJ2-6	.	CASSLKYRAGGANVLTF	TGTGCCAGCAGCTTGAAATACAGGGCTGGTGGGGCCAACGTCCTGACTTTC
.	TRBV7-2	TRBJ2-3	few	CASSVGPIGTDTQYF	TGTGCCAGCAGCGTCGGGCCAATTGGCACAGATACGCAGTATTTT
TRBD2	TRBV5-1	TRBJ2-1	.	CASSFRAGGNYNEQFF	TGCGCCAGCAGCTTCAGAGCGGGGGGAAATTACAATGAGCAGTTCTTC
TRBD2	TRBV10-3	TRBJ2-3	few	CAIAAGVLDTQYF	TGTGCCATCGCAGCGGGAGTACTAGATACGCAGTATTTT
TRBD1	TRBV5-1	TRBJ2-5	few	CASSQGVASVKETQYF	TGCGCCAGCAGCCAGGGGGTAGCTTCCGTAAAAGAGACCCAGTACTTC
.	TRBV9	TRBJ1-1	.	CASSVGRQGITEAFF	TGTGCCAGCAGCGTAGGGAGGCAAGGGATAACTGAAGCTTTCTTT
.	TRBV12-3/TRBV12-4	TRBJ1-3	.	CASSGSWGRASGNTIYF	TGTGCCAGCAGTGGGTCCTGGGGCCGAGCCTCTGGAAACACCATATATTTT
TRBD2	TRBV5-1	TRBJ2-5	few	CASSLQRGGQETQYF	TGCGCCAGCAGCTTGCAGCGGGGGGGACAAGAGACCCAGTACTTC
.	TRBV4-1	TRBJ2-1	.	CASSQPWNEQFF	TGCGCCAGCAGCCAACCTTGGAATGAGCAGTTCTTC
.	TRBV20-1	TRBJ1-5	few	CSALRDSNQPQHF	TGCAGTGCTTTACGGGACAGCAATCAGCCCCAGCATTTT
TRBD2	TRBV7-3	TRBJ2-1	many	CASSLMGRTSLSYNEQFF	TGTGCCAGCAGCTTAATGGGAAGGACTAGCCTCTCCTACAATGAGCAGTTCTTC